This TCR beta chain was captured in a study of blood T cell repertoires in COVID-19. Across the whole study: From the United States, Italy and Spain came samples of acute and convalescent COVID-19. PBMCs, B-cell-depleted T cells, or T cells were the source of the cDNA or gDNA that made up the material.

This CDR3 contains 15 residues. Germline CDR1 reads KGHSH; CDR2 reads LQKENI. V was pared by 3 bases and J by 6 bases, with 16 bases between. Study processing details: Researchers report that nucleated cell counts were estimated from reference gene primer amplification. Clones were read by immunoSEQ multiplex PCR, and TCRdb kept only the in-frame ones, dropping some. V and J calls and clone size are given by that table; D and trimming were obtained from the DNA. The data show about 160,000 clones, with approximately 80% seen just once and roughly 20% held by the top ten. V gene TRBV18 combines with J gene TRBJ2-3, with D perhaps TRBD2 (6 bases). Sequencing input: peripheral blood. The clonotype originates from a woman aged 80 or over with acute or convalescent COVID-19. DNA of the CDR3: TGTGCCAGCTCACCCCGGGGACTCCGAGCCGATACGCAGTATTTT. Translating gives CASSPRGLRADTQYF.